This T cell receptor beta chain was identified during a study of CD8 T cells in ankylosing spondylitis. Germline assignment: CDR1 LGHDT and CDR2 YNNKEL (reference sequence). This CDR3 spans 17 amino acids. J lost 0 bases, V lost 1 base, and 6 bases had no gene match. This clonotype was seen repeatedly, ten times or more. The antigen is undetermined. Whole-study findings and limits: Seemingly distinctive of ankylosing spondylitis blood was a TCR beta motif formed by eight highly homologous variants. Researchers report that disease-linked clones proved CD8+ and relatively rare in peripheral blood.

A single record per CDR3 protein comes from TCRdb applying MiXCR to the 5' RACE reads. This repertoire shows about 440,000 distinct CDR3 sequences, under 20% found once; its top ten account for about 0.94%. The sample was blood, either unsorted or a sorted T cell fraction (not recorded which). The receptor comes from a male donor with ankylosing spondylitis. The chain uses TRBV3-1 and TRBJ1-3, with 7 nucleotides matching TRBD1. CDR3 nucleotide sequence: TGTGCCAGCAGCCAAGGAAGGGACAGACGCTCTGGAAACACCATATATTTT. Its protein product is CASSQGRDRRSGNTIYF.